The 27 T cell receptor beta chains presented below share a single source sample, sequenced in a study of blood T cells in healthy people across ages (dated by TCRdb to 2015 to 2017). The library came from 5' RACE. The run used an Illumina HiSeq 2500. The second PCR ran for roughly 7 to 11 cycles and used a J-beta primer mix along with a sample-barcoded 5' primer. TCRdb redid the processing of the public reads, applying fastp at Q25 and MiXCR, and retained in-frame beta chains. Identical CDR3 proteins give one entry, which carries the most common genes and DNA. For this sample the table gives approximately 810,000 distinct CDR3 sequences, of which around 30% were detected only once. The ten largest clones add up to 17% of the sample. The sequencing sample was made of blood. These receptor sequences come from a woman aged 80 or over in good health.

As concerns this clonotype: A much larger clone lies one base from this, so it may be a read error. This sequence joins TRBV7-9 and TRBJ2-4, with D tentatively TRBD1 or TRBD2 (5 bases each). The CDR3 totals 15 residues. Germline loops: CDR1 SEHNR, CDR2 FQNEAQ (reference sequence). CDR3 loop: CTSSLVGEDKNIQYF. The CDR3 DNA is TGTACCAGCAGCTTAGTGGGGGAAGACAAAAACATTCAGTACTTC.

The gene calls are TRBV5-6 and TRBJ2-1, with 8 bases matching TRBD2. The V and J ends lost 7 bases and 2 bases, in that order; junction bases with no gene match: 11. Germline assignment: CDR1 SGHDT and CDR2 YYEEEE. This CDR3 region has 16 residues. The CDR3 region is CASSHGGGIPYNEQFF. The CDR3, as DNA: TGTGCCAGCTCCCACGGGGGGGGTATCCCCTACAATGAGCAGTTCTTC. Complete variable domain (other parts from reference TRBV5-6 and TRBJ2-1): DAGVTQSPTHLIKTRGQQVTLRCSPKSGHDTVSWYQQALGQGPQFIFQYYEEEERQRGNFPDRFSGHQFPNYSSELNVNALLLGDSALYLCASSHGGGIPYNEQFFGPGTRLTVL.

The chain employs TRBV10-3 and TRBJ1-1; no firm D call. The CDR3 is made up of 11 amino acids. Germline CDR1 ENHRY, CDR2 SYGVKD. Trimming removed 6 bases at V and 8 bases at J, with 10 bases between. The CDR3 here is CAIRGPGEAFF. CDR3 sequence (DNA): TGTGCCATCAGGGGCCCAGGAGAAGCTTTCTTT.

In its sample, this clonotype was seen a few times. The conserved closing phenylalanine or tryptophan is absent in this CDR3, likely reflecting a read error. J is TRBJ2-1 and V is TRBV7-2; maybe TRBD1 (6 bases). This CDR3 is built from 15 residues. The V gene's germline CDR1 is SGHTA and CDR2 FQGNSA. The CDR3 here is CSSSPDGGDYNEQFL. CDR3 coding DNA: TGTTCCAGCAGCCCCGATGGGGGCGACTACAATGAGCAGTTCTTA.

Points on this clonotype: A read error may explain this, as a much larger clone is one base away. The chain has TRBV5-1 and TRBJ2-4; D gene ambiguous. V was trimmed by 0 bases and J by 13 bases, leaving 20 bases between them. Germline V gives CDR1 SGHRS, CDR2 YFSETQ. The CDR3 spans 15 residues. The CDR3 bases are TGCGCCAGCAGCTTGGGTTCGAACTCCTACAATGAGCAGTACTTC. Its protein is CASSLGSNSYNEQYF.

This clonotype was found once. A junction end diverges from the germline sequence, so it may reflect a read error. The CDR3 spells CASSLSISRSGNYGHTF. The CDR3 nucleotides read TGTGCCAGCAGCTTGTCGATCAGCCGTAGCGGTAACTATGGCCACACCTTC. This chain connects TRBV5-4 to TRBJ1-2; D is unclear. CDR1 and CDR2 from the germline V gene are SGHNT and YYREEE (reference sequence). The CDR3 consists of 17 residues.

There are many counts of this clonotype. The chain carries TRBV9 and TRBJ2-3, with TRBD2 matching 8 bases. Looked up from germline, CDR1 is SGDLS and CDR2 is YYNGEE. V trimming: 0 bases; J trimming: 3 bases; junction bases outside the gene matches: 6. The CDR3 extends over 16 amino acids. CDR3 protein: CASSVAVAGSTDTQYF. In DNA form, the CDR3 reads TGTGCCAGCAGCGTAGCGGTAGCGGGGTCAACAGATACGCAGTATTTT.

The chain carries TRBV6-2 or TRBV6-3 and TRBJ1-1; 8 positions agree with TRBD1. CDR3 size: 15 residues. V trimming: 6 bases; J trimming: 7 bases; junction bases outside the gene matches: 13. Germline loops: CDR1 MNHEY, CDR2 SVGEGT. The CDR3 DNA reads TGTGCCAGCAGCCACCGACAGGGGATGGTTAGTGAAGCTTTCTTT. Its protein product is CASSHRQGMVSEAFF.

This clonotype was seen a handful of times. A read error may be the cause here, since a much bigger clone is one base away. The rearrangement links TRBV20-1 to TRBJ2-1, with 11 bases that match TRBD2. The J call may be in error: the DNA end matches TRBJ2-7 better. Germline V gene lookup returns CDR1 DFQATT and CDR2 SNEGSKA (reference sequence). The CDR3 has 16 amino acids. CDR3 residues: CSARDLRLAGYNEQYF. The CDR3 DNA reads TGCAGTGCTAGAGATTTGAGACTAGCGGGGTACAATGAGCAGTACTTC.

With respect to this clonotype: Since a much larger clone is just one base distant, this may be a read error. The V and J genes are TRBV20-1 and TRBJ1-5, with D unclear. Germline V gene sequence: CDR1 DFQATT, CDR2 SNEGSKA (reference sequence). CDR3 length equals 17 residues. The DNA of the CDR3 is TGCAGCGGCAGCAGAAGAGTGGGGATAGGAAAAAATCAGCCCCAGCATTTT. This gives the protein CSGSRRVGIGKNQPQHF.

The sample holds a few counts of this clonotype. The chain links TRBV28 to TRBJ1-1; tentative D call: TRBD1 (5 bases). The V end lost 6 bases, the J end lost 5 bases, and 16 bases lay between the germline ends. The length of the CDR3 is 14 residues. In germline, CDR1 is MDHEN, CDR2 SYDVKM. The CDR3, as DNA: TGTGCCAGCAGAAGACAGTACGTAAGGACTGAAGCTTTCTTT. Translated, it gives CASRRQYVRTEAFF.

The chain recombines TRBV7-9 with TRBJ1-1; D uncertain. The CDR3 has 14 amino acids. V was clipped by 0 bases and J by 1 base, with 6 bases between them. The V gene's germline CDR1 is SEHNR and CDR2 FQNEAQ (reference sequence). The CDR3 sequence is CASSLAQPNTEAFF. CDR3 coding DNA: TGTGCCAGCAGCTTAGCACAGCCGAACACTGAAGCTTTCTTT.

In its sample, this clonotype was seen many times. The chain is built from TRBV20-1 and TRBJ2-5; weak D call: TRBD1 (6 bases). The germline V gene encodes CDR1 DFQATT and CDR2 SNEGSKA (reference sequence). The V gene lost 6 bases and the J gene lost 2 bases, with 13 bases spanning the gap. The length of the CDR3 is 13 residues. CDR3 loop: CSAMRTAQETQYF. CDR3 coding DNA: TGCAGTGCCATGCGGACAGCTCAAGAGACCCAGTACTTC.

The rearrangement joins TRBV7-2 to TRBJ2-1; 8 nucleotides agree with TRBD1. The CDR3 sequence is 15 residues long. Losses at the gene ends were 1 base for V and 11 bases for J; bases not matched to a gene: 10. From germline, CDR1 is SGHTA and CDR2 FQGNSA. CDR3 bases: TGTGCCAGCAGCTTAGTCGGCAGGGGGCTAAATCAGCAGTTCTTC. This gives the protein CASSLVGRGLNQQFF.

This clonotype appeared many times. The gene calls are TRBV27 and TRBJ2-1; D gene uncertain. The CDR3 length is 14 residues. V was clipped by 7 bases and J by 9 bases, with 19 bases between them. Germline lookup yields CDR1 MNHEY and CDR2 SMNVEV (reference sequence). CDR3 bases: TGTGCCAGCATGTCAGGTTCCCTCCCGCTTGAGCAGTTCTTC. This gives the protein CASMSGSLPLEQFF.

On this clonotype: At one of its ends the junction is not consistent with the germline gene, which may arise from a read error. The genes are TRBV7-9 and TRBJ2-1, with D tentatively TRBD2 (5 bases). Germline V gene lookup returns CDR1 SEHNR and CDR2 FQNEAQ (reference sequence). This CDR3 contains 14 residues. CDR3 amino acids: CASMVGSGYNEHFF. The CDR3 nucleotides are TGTGCCAGCATGGTAGGGTCGGGGTACAATGAGCACTTCTTC.

Comments on this clonotype: An end of the junction differs from the germline gene, which may be a read error. This chain uses TRBV12-3 or TRBV12-4 with TRBJ2-7; 15 nucleotides align to TRBD2. The CDR3 runs to 17 residues. DNA of the CDR3: TGTGCCAGCAGTCCGGGACTAGCGGGGGGTAGCTCCTACAAGCAGTACTTC. Protein sequence: CASSPGLAGGSSYKQYF.

The V and J genes are TRBV12-3 or TRBV12-4 and TRBJ1-2; possibly TRBD1 for D (5 bases). The V gene lost 3 bases and the J gene lost 7 bases, with 12 bases spanning the gap. The CDR3 is 13 residues long. The CDR3 DNA follows: TGTGCCAGCAGTTTGGGCAGGGAGGCTGGCTACACCTTC. Translated: CASSLGREAGYTF.

This clonotype was picked up many times. The CDR3 bases are TGCGCCAGCAGCCTCTTGGGGAGAGGTCAGAACACTGAAGCTTTCTTT. This codes for CASSLLGRGQNTEAFF. The rearrangement links TRBV4-3 to TRBJ1-1; D remains ambiguous. The germline V gene encodes CDR1 LGHNA and CDR2 YSLEER. This CDR3 spans 16 amino acids. V was pared by 4 bases and J by 1 base, with 16 bases between.

The chain combines TRBV7-9 with TRBJ2-7; 14 bases fit TRBD2. This CDR3 is 17 amino acids long. Per germline, CDR1 SEHNR and CDR2 FQNEAQ (reference sequence). J gave up 7 bases and V 1 base, and 9 bases lay outside the gene matches. The CDR3 DNA follows: TGTGCCAGCAGCTTAGACGGGGGACTAGCGGGAGCTGATGAGCAGTACTTC. Its protein product is CASSLDGGLAGADEQYF.

To note about this clonotype: It may be a read error: a sequence one base away is much more abundant. The chain has TRBV3-1 and TRBJ2-7, with D perhaps matching TRBD1 (6 bases). The V end lost 3 bases, the J end lost 3 bases, and 12 bases lay between the germline ends. The V gene's germline CDR1 is LGHDT and CDR2 YNNKEL (reference sequence). The CDR3 is 14 residues long. CDR3 region: CASSQGNRVYEQYF. CDR3 bases: TGTGCCAGCAGCCAGGGCAACAGGGTCTACGAGCAGTACTTC.

The rearrangement joins TRBV7-2 to TRBJ1-6; the match to TRBD1 covers 7 bases. CDR3 length: 15 residues. J lost 6 bases, V lost 5 bases, and 7 bases had no gene match. Germline V gene sequence: CDR1 SGHTA, CDR2 FQGNSA. The chain's CDR3 is CASSQGVRGNSPLHF. CDR3 bases: TGTGCCAGCAGCCAGGGGGTCAGGGGTAATTCACCCCTCCACTTT.

The chain carries TRBV6-2 or TRBV6-3 and TRBJ1-6, with D unresolved. Germline CDR1 MNHEY, CDR2 SVGEGT. V was cut by 2 bases and J by 8 bases, with 10 bases left in between. The CDR3 length is 14 residues. The CDR3 is CASSYDITYSPLHF. The CDR3 DNA sequence: TGTGCCAGCAGTTACGACATAACCTATTCACCCCTCCACTTT.

The rearrangement joins TRBV5-1 to TRBJ2-1; 10 positions agree with TRBD1. The CDR3 totals 14 residues. V trimming: 8 bases; J trimming: 7 bases; junction bases outside the gene matches: 9. Germline CDR1 SGHRS, CDR2 YFSETQ. The CDR3 reads CARIRQGAGNEQFF. CDR3 nucleotide sequence: TGCGCCAGGATCCGACAGGGGGCGGGGAATGAGCAGTTCTTC.

This clonotype was counted at least ten times. The J gene is TRBJ1-2, the V gene TRBV7-2; 8 nucleotides match TRBD1. CDR3 length equals 14 residues. In germline, CDR1 is SGHTA, CDR2 FQGNSA. The V gene end was trimmed by 5 bases and the J gene end by 2 bases; junction bases not matched to a gene: 4. The CDR3, as DNA: TGTGCCAGCAGCCCCCGGACAGGGAACTATGGCTACACCTTC. Its protein is CASSPRTGNYGYTF.

The chain joins TRBV7-9 to TRBJ2-3; 7 nucleotides match TRBD2. The CDR3 covers 15 residues. Germline assignment: CDR1 SEHNR and CDR2 FQNEAQ (reference sequence). After removal of 8 bases from V and 2 bases from J, the junction contained 10 bases not matched to a gene. The CDR3 coding sequence is TGTGCCAGCCTACTATTAGCGGGCCTCACAGATACGCAGTATTTT. It yields the protein CASLLLAGLTDTQYF.

To note about this clonotype: A single base separates this from a much larger clone, so it may be a read error. The chain is built from TRBV11-3 and TRBJ2-1; 11 nucleotides agree with TRBD1. The CDR3 sequence is 17 residues long. Germline CDR1 SGHNT, CDR2 YENEEA. CDR3 amino acids: CAGSQGQGVASYNEQFF. The CDR3 nucleotides read TGTGCCGGCAGCCAGGGACAGGGGGTCGCTTCCTACAATGAGCAGTTCTTC.